Below are 14 T cell receptor beta chains sequenced from a single sample in a study of blood T cell repertoires in COVID-19 (dated by TCRdb to the early 2020s). Preparation of the library involved the immunoSEQ multiplex PCR assay. TCRdb carries this immuneACCESS record with in-frame sequences only. Its versions omit some clonotypes, under half of them owing to an unresolved V gene in the studies checked, with the rest unexplained. This sample lists some 90,000 clones; more than 75% were detected once. The ten largest clones capture roughly 25% of the sample. Sequencing was carried out using peripheral blood. Source of these receptors: a human donor in a cohort sampled during active COVID-19.

This clone has a single count. The chain combines TRBV7-9 with TRBJ2-3; 12 nucleotides agree with TRBD2. J lost 5 bases, V lost 4 bases, and 7 bases had no gene match. The CDR3 is 16 amino acids. The germline V gene encodes CDR1 SEHNR and CDR2 FQNEAQ (reference sequence). The CDR3 region is CASSSPSGRARDTQYF. The CDR3 DNA sequence: TGTGCCAGCAGCTCCCCTAGCGGGAGGGCGAGAGATACGCAGTATTTT.

The chain recombines TRBV6-2 or TRBV6-3 with TRBJ1-1; D unclear. The CDR3 is 13 residues long. V was clipped by 3 bases and J by 4 bases, with 9 bases between them. In germline, CDR1 is MNHEY, CDR2 SVGEGT. The CDR3 is CASSYEFGTEAFF. For the CDR3, the DNA is TGTGCCAGCAGTTATGAGTTTGGCACTGAAGCTTTCTTT.

The chain combines TRBV30 with TRBJ2-1; 15 positions agree with TRBD2. Germline trimming cut 3 bases from V and 9 bases from J; bases unmatched to any gene: 3. The CDR3 runs 14 residues. Per germline, CDR1 GTSNPN and CDR2 SVGIG (reference sequence). CDR3 residues: CAWSGLAGGGEQFF. CDR3 nucleotides: TGTGCCTGGAGCGGACTAGCGGGGGGGGGTGAGCAGTTCTTC. Drawing the rest from reference TRBV30 and TRBJ2-1, the complete variable domain is SQTIHQWPATLVQPVGSPLSLECTVEGTSNPNLYWYRQAAGRGLQLLFYSVGIGQISSEVPQNLSASRPQDRQFILSSKKLLLSDSGFYLCAWSGLAGGGEQFFGPGTRLTVL.

The sample holds one count of this clone. The J gene is TRBJ2-5, the V gene TRBV28; TRBD1 might be the D (7 bases). The CDR3 length is 12 residues. The germline V and J ends were trimmed by 8 bases and 5 bases, with 12 bases remaining between them. CDR1 and CDR2 (germline): MDHEN, SYDVKM. The CDR3 sequence: CASAGQRETQYF. In DNA form, the CDR3 reads TGTGCCAGCGCGGGACAGCGGGAGACCCAGTACTTC. Together with reference TRBV28 and TRBJ2-5, the CDR3 gives the full variable domain: DVKVTQSSRYLVKRTGEKVFLECVQDMDHENMFWYRQDPGLGLRLIYFSYDVKMKEKGDIPEGYSVSREKKERFSLILESASTNQTSMYLCASAGQRETQYFGPGTRLLVL.

This rearrangement joins TRBV14 to TRBJ1-2; D remains ambiguous. The germline gives CDR1 SGHDN, CDR2 FVKESK. The CDR3 extends over 13 amino acids. V was shortened by 3 bases and J by 3 bases, with 8 bases between the two germline ends. The CDR3 spells CASSQGGDYGYTF. The CDR3 DNA is TGTGCCAGCAGCCAGGGAGGAGACTATGGCTACACCTTC.

V and J are TRBV10-3 and TRBJ2-3, with a possible D match to TRBD1 (5 bases). From germline, CDR1 is ENHRY and CDR2 SYGVKD. V was clipped by 0 bases and J by 3 bases, with 7 bases between them. The CDR3 runs to 14 residues. Written as DNA, the CDR3 is TGTGCCATCAGTGAGTCTCAGGGTACAGATACGCAGTATTTT. It translates to CAISESQGTDTQYF.

This clone was counted a single time. CDR3 region: CASRGGGNQPQHF. The CDR3 DNA is TGCGCCAGCAGGGGGGGTGGCAATCAGCCCCAGCATTTT. The chain joins TRBV10-2 to TRBJ1-5; D may be TRBD1 (5 bases). V was shortened by 6 bases and J by 2 bases, with 8 bases between the two germline ends. CDR1 and CDR2 (germline): WSHSY, SAAADI. The length of the CDR3 is 13 residues.

V gene TRBV12-3 or TRBV12-4 combines with J gene TRBJ1-3; possibly TRBD1 for D (6 bases). The CDR3 has 12 residues. The V gene lost 5 bases and the J gene lost 13 bases, with 15 bases spanning the gap. CDR3 nucleotide sequence: TGTGCCAGCAGTGCAGGGACACCCGTTATATATTTT. The encoded protein is CASSAGTPVIYF.

The chain employs TRBV18 and TRBJ2-3; D might be TRBD2 (5 bases). Looked up from germline, CDR1 is KGHSH and CDR2 is LQKENI. The ends were cut back, 2 bases at V and 5 bases at J, with 11 bases in the middle. CDR3 size: 14 residues. CDR3 sequence: CASSPRGREDTQYF. In DNA, the CDR3 is TGTGCCAGCTCACCAAGAGGGCGCGAAGATACGCAGTATTTT.

In this sample, this clone turned up a few times. The chain couples TRBV29-1 to TRBJ2-7, with 10 bases identical to TRBD2. The CDR3 consists of 13 residues. J lost 3 bases, V lost 7 bases, and 6 bases had no gene match. The germline CDR1 and CDR2 sequences are SQVTM and ANQGSEA. The CDR3 DNA follows: TGCAGCGCCACCGGGACTAGCGACTACGAGCAGTACTTC. Its translation is CSATGTSDYEQYF.

V and J are TRBV24-1 and TRBJ1-5; 7 positions agree with TRBD1. V gave up 11 bases and J gave up 6 bases; unmatched junction bases: 9. CDR3 length equals 13 residues. The germline gives CDR1 KGHDR, CDR2 SFDVKD. In nucleotides, the CDR3 is TGTGCCATCGTAGAGACAGGGAGTCAGCCCCAGCATTTT. Protein: CAIVETGSQPQHF.

In this sample, this clone turned up a few times. This rearrangement joins TRBV7-9 to TRBJ1-6, with 10 nucleotides matching TRBD1. Germline V lookup: CDR1 SEHNR, CDR2 FQNEAQ (reference sequence). The CDR3 runs 16 residues. The trim removed 5 bases at V and 7 bases at J, leaving 8 bases unmatched. CDR3 protein: CASSPPPGQGNSPLHF. CDR3 in DNA: TGTGCCAGCAGCCCCCCCCCGGGACAGGGGAATTCACCCCTCCACTTT.

CDR3: CASSYHGPTGDLQETQYF. In DNA form, the CDR3 reads TGTGCCAGCAGTTACCATGGCCCCACGGGGGACCTCCAAGAGACCCAGTACTTC. This rearrangement joins TRBV6-8 to TRBJ2-5; possible D gene TRBD2, 6 bases. The length of the CDR3 is 18 residues. Germline V CDR1 and CDR2: MNHGY, SAAAGT. Between the trimmed V and J ends, which lost 2 bases and 1 base, there was a span of 20 bases.

This clone was counted between two and nine times. The chain has TRBV7-2 and TRBJ2-1, with TRBD2 matching 9 bases. This CDR3 region has 16 residues. Trimming removed 6 bases from V and 0 bases from J; junction bases left unmatched: 6. Germline assignment: CDR1 SGHTA and CDR2 FQGNSA. CDR3 loop: CASRISGSPSYNEQFF. CDR3 sequence (DNA): TGTGCCAGCAGGATTAGCGGGAGCCCCTCCTACAATGAGCAGTTCTTC.